Listed below are T cell receptor beta chains from one sample, sequenced in a study of blood T cell repertoires in COVID-19. Using immunoSEQ multiplex PCR, the repertoire was profiled, and TCRdb retains in-frame clones only, with some absent. The table records around 160,000 clones, roughly 80% of them present only once. The sequenced sample consisted of peripheral blood. The receptors originated from a human donor in a cohort sampled during active COVID-19. CDR3s include the opening cysteine and the closing phenylalanine or tryptophan. Each record gives: V gene, clone size, J gene, D gene, CDR3 DNA, CDR3 protein. A D gene is named only where the DNA matches it firmly. Clone size, where shown, is once, few, many, or a class for clones that have expanded.

v_call: TRBV3-1/TRBV3-2; clone_size: once; j_call: TRBJ2-7; d_call: TRBD1; cdr3_nt: TGTGCCAGCAGGGGACAGGGGGCTGGAGAGCAGTACTTC; cdr3_aa: CASRGQGAGEQYF
v_call: TRBV27; clone_size: once; j_call: TRBJ1-2; d_call: TRBD1; cdr3_nt: TGTGCCAGCAGTTTATCAGGGGGCGAGATTGGCTACACCTTC; cdr3_aa: CASSLSGGEIGYTF
v_call: TRBV5-5; clone_size: -; j_call: TRBJ2-7; d_call: TRBD1; cdr3_nt: TGTGCCAGCAGCCCGGGACAGGGGGACGAGCAGTACTTC; cdr3_aa: CASSPGQGDEQYF
v_call: TRBV10-3; clone_size: -; j_call: TRBJ2-1; d_call: TRBD1; cdr3_nt: TGTGCCACCACCCCCGGGACAGGGGGCAATGAGCAGTTCTTC; cdr3_aa: CATTPGTGGNEQFF
v_call: TRBV6-2/TRBV6-3; clone_size: -; j_call: TRBJ1-1; d_call: -; cdr3_nt: TGTGCCAGCAGTTACGCACGGGGAGCTTTCTTT; cdr3_aa: CASSYARGAFF
v_call: TRBV5-4; clone_size: few; j_call: TRBJ2-3; d_call: TRBD1; cdr3_nt: TGTGCCAGCAGCCGGGGACAGGGCACAGATACGCAGTATTTT; cdr3_aa: CASSRGQGTDTQYF
v_call: TRBV11-2; clone_size: -; j_call: TRBJ2-7; d_call: -; cdr3_nt: TGTGCCAGCAGCTTAGCCGGGGTCTACGAGCAGTACTTC; cdr3_aa: CASSLAGVYEQYF
v_call: TRBV2; clone_size: -; j_call: TRBJ2-1; d_call: -; cdr3_nt: TGTGCCAGCAGTGAAGCGCTATGGAGGGCTGAGCAGTTCTTC; cdr3_aa: CASSEALWRAEQFF
v_call: TRBV5-8; clone_size: -; j_call: TRBJ1-1; d_call: TRBD1; cdr3_nt: TGTGCCAGCCCCGCCGAACAGGGGAGAACTGAAGCTTTCTTT; cdr3_aa: CASPAEQGRTEAFF
v_call: TRBV4-1; clone_size: -; j_call: TRBJ1-4; d_call: -; cdr3_nt: TGCGCCAGCAGCCAAGACGGTCTGAAACTGTTTTTT; cdr3_aa: CASSQDGLKLFF
v_call: TRBV12-3/TRBV12-4; clone_size: -; j_call: TRBJ1-2; d_call: -; cdr3_nt: TGTGCCAGCAGTTCCGACAGCAGGGGCTACACCTTC; cdr3_aa: CASSSDSRGYTF
v_call: TRBV4-3; clone_size: -; j_call: TRBJ1-1; d_call: -; cdr3_nt: TGCGCCAGCAGCAGGGACATGAACACTGAAGCTTTCTTT; cdr3_aa: CASSRDMNTEAFF
v_call: TRBV2; clone_size: -; j_call: TRBJ1-2; d_call: -; cdr3_nt: TGTGCCAGCAGTGAGCTTAGACAGGATAACTATGGCTACACCTTC; cdr3_aa: CASSELRQDNYGYTF
v_call: TRBV28; clone_size: -; j_call: TRBJ2-7; d_call: -; cdr3_nt: TGTGCCAGCAGCCCCCGACGTCTAGCGATCTCCTACGAGCAGTACTTC; cdr3_aa: CASSPRRLAISYEQYF
v_call: TRBV25-1; clone_size: -; j_call: TRBJ1-2; d_call: -; cdr3_nt: TGTGCCAGCAGTGAATTTGGGAACGTGGGAGCCGCTAACTATGGCTACACCTTC; cdr3_aa: CASSEFGNVGAANYGYTF
v_call: TRBV29-1; clone_size: -; j_call: TRBJ1-2; d_call: -; cdr3_nt: TGCAGCGTATCGTCGGGACTTGCCCACTATGGCTACACCTTC; cdr3_aa: CSVSSGLAHYGYTF
v_call: TRBV4-1; clone_size: -; j_call: TRBJ1-2; d_call: TRBD1; cdr3_nt: TGCGCCAGCAGCCAGGGGGGACAGCGAAACTATGGCTACACCTTC; cdr3_aa: CASSQGGQRNYGYTF
v_call: TRBV18; clone_size: -; j_call: TRBJ2-3; d_call: -; cdr3_nt: TGTGCCAGCTCACCCCTGACAGTACCAGATACGCAGTATTTT; cdr3_aa: CASSPLTVPDTQYF
v_call: TRBV2; clone_size: many; j_call: TRBJ2-7; d_call: -; cdr3_nt: TGTGCCAGCAGCTACCTGGTCTACGAGCAGTACTTC; cdr3_aa: CASSYLVYEQYF
v_call: TRBV20-1; clone_size: once; j_call: TRBJ2-2; d_call: -; cdr3_nt: TGCAGTGCTAGTAACGTGGGAGTCGCGAACACCGGGGAGCTGTTTTTT; cdr3_aa: CSASNVGVANTGELFF
v_call: TRBV7-7; clone_size: -; j_call: TRBJ2-5; d_call: TRBD2; cdr3_nt: TGTGCTAGCAGCCCCGCCTTTGGGGGGGGGTCGGAGACCCAGTACTTC; cdr3_aa: CASSPAFGGGSETQYF
v_call: TRBV5-1; clone_size: -; j_call: TRBJ2-5; d_call: TRBD2; cdr3_nt: TGCGCCAGCAGCTTGAGGTCTAGCGGGCAAGAGACCCAGTACTTC; cdr3_aa: CASSLRSSGQETQYF
v_call: TRBV7-9; clone_size: -; j_call: TRBJ2-7; d_call: -; cdr3_nt: TGTGCCAGCAGCCGTACAGCTTACGAGCAGTACTTC; cdr3_aa: CASSRTAYEQYF
v_call: TRBV19; clone_size: -; j_call: TRBJ1-2; d_call: TRBD1; cdr3_nt: TGTGCCAGTAGATCCCCTGGACCAGGGGGAAACTATGGCTACACCTTC; cdr3_aa: CASRSPGPGGNYGYTF
v_call: TRBV11-3; clone_size: -; j_call: TRBJ2-5; d_call: -; cdr3_nt: TGTGCCAGCAGCTTAGGGCAGAAAGAGACCCAGTACTTC; cdr3_aa: CASSLGQKETQYF
v_call: TRBV19; clone_size: -; j_call: TRBJ2-7; d_call: TRBD2; cdr3_nt: TGTGCCAGTAGTATCTGGACTAGCGGGGGCCGTCAGCAGTACTTC; cdr3_aa: CASSIWTSGGRQQYF
v_call: TRBV5-1; clone_size: few; j_call: TRBJ1-6; d_call: TRBD1; cdr3_nt: TGCGCCAGCAGCTTGGGGAACAGGGGGCGAACGGAATCACCCCTCCACTTT; cdr3_aa: CASSLGNRGRTESPLHF
v_call: TRBV5-1; clone_size: -; j_call: TRBJ2-1; d_call: TRBD2; cdr3_nt: TGCGCCAGCAGCACCGATAGCGGGTATGAGCAGTTCTTC; cdr3_aa: CASSTDSGYEQFF